This TCR beta chain was sequenced in a study of T cell repertoires in cytomegalovirus infection. TCRdb recomputed calls from the reads with MiXCR, one row per CDR3 protein. The sample contains about 200,000 distinct CDR3 sequences, roughly 9% of which appear only once. This CDR3 has 14 residues. Germline CDR1 reads DFQATT; CDR2 reads SNEGSKA (reference sequence). V was pared by 2 bases and J by 2 bases, with 10 bases between. This receptor was taken from a human donor in good health (CMV status not recorded). Some clones in this sample may be carry-over from other donors' samples. This chain connects TRBV20-1 to TRBJ1-5; perhaps TRBD1 as D (5 bases). The sequenced sample was PBMCs. The CDR3 is CSARRVGGNQPQHF. Written as DNA, the CDR3 is TGCAGTGCTAGAAGGGTAGGGGGCAATCAGCCCCAGCATTTT.